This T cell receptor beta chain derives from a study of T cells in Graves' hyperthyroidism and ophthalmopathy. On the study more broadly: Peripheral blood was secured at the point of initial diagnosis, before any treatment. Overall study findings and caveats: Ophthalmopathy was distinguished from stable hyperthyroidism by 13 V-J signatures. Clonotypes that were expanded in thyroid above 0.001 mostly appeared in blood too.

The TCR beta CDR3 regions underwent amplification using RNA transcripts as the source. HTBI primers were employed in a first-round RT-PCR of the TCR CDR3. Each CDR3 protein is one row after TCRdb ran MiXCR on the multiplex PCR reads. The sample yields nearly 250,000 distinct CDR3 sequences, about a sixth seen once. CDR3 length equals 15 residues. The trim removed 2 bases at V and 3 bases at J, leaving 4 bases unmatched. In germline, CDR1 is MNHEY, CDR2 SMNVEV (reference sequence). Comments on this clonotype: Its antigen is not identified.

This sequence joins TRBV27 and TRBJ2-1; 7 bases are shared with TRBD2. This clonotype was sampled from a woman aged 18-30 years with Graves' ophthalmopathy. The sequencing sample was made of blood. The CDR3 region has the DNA TGTGCCAGCAGTTTAGCTAGCGGTAACTACAATGAGCAGTTCTTC. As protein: CASSLASGNYNEQFF.